These T cell receptor beta chains were read from a single sample in a study of blood T cells in healthy people across ages. TCRdb ran MiXCR on the 5' RACE reads and lists one entry per CDR3 protein. The table has approximately 880,000 distinct CDR3 sequences, 45% to 50% seen once; the top ten hold under 15%. Sequencing was carried out using blood. These receptors were obtained from a man in his thirties or forties in good health. CDR3s include the opening cysteine and the closing phenylalanine or tryptophan. Each record gives: J gene, D gene, V gene, clone size, CDR3 length, CDR3 DNA, CDR3 protein. A D gene is named only where the DNA matches it firmly. Size is omitted from some rows. Given values are once, few, many or a class for expanded clones.

j_call: TRBJ2-1
d_call: NA
v_call: TRBV7-9
clone_size: NA
cdr3_length: 14
cdr3_nt: TGTGCCAGCAGCTTAAAAGGACAGATCAATGAGCAGTTCTTC
cdr3_aa: CASSLKGQINEQFF

j_call: TRBJ1-1
d_call: NA
v_call: TRBV4-1
clone_size: NA
cdr3_length: 14
cdr3_nt: TGCGCCAGCAGCCAAGAACGGACCGTCACTGAAGCTTTCTTT
cdr3_aa: CASSQERTVTEAFF

j_call: TRBJ2-5
d_call: NA
v_call: TRBV29-1
clone_size: NA
cdr3_length: 13
cdr3_nt: TGCAGCGTTGAAGGTGGGCTCGGGGAGACCCAGTACTTC
cdr3_aa: CSVEGGLGETQYF

j_call: TRBJ1-6
d_call: NA
v_call: TRBV12-3/TRBV12-4
clone_size: NA
cdr3_length: 17
cdr3_nt: TGTGCCAGCAGTTTAGGGTCAGGGGCGAATCTTAATTCACCCCTCCACTTT
cdr3_aa: CASSLGSGANLNSPLHF

j_call: TRBJ2-5
d_call: NA
v_call: TRBV7-9
clone_size: NA
cdr3_length: 14
cdr3_nt: TGTGCCAGCAGCCACCGGACTTTTCAAGAGACCCAGTACTTC
cdr3_aa: CASSHRTFQETQYF

j_call: TRBJ2-1
d_call: TRBD2
v_call: TRBV4-2
clone_size: few
cdr3_length: 17
cdr3_nt: TGTGCCAGCAGCCAAGATTGGGCGGGGGGGCCGTACAATGAGCAGTTCTTC
cdr3_aa: CASSQDWAGGPYNEQFF

j_call: TRBJ1-2
d_call: NA
v_call: TRBV5-5
clone_size: NA
cdr3_length: 19
cdr3_nt: TGTGCCAGCAGCTTAGGTGTTGGGCCCACGGGGAAGACGCTTTATGGCTACACCTTC
cdr3_aa: CASSLGVGPTGKTLYGYTF

j_call: TRBJ2-7
d_call: NA
v_call: TRBV9
clone_size: NA
cdr3_length: 16
cdr3_nt: TGTGCCAGCAGCGTCACCGGGACAATAAGCTCCTACGAGCAGTACTTC
cdr3_aa: CASSVTGTISSYEQYF

j_call: TRBJ2-5
d_call: NA
v_call: TRBV7-2
clone_size: few
cdr3_length: 12
cdr3_nt: TGTGCCAGCAGCTTACTTATTGGGACCCAGTACTTC
cdr3_aa: CASSLLIGTQYF

j_call: TRBJ2-1
d_call: NA
v_call: TRBV11-1
clone_size: many
cdr3_length: 15
cdr3_nt: TGTGCCAGCAGCTTATCTTTCCAGGGGTACAATGAGCAGTTCTTC
cdr3_aa: CASSLSFQGYNEQFF

j_call: TRBJ2-7
d_call: NA
v_call: TRBV20-1
clone_size: NA
cdr3_length: 14
cdr3_nt: TGCAGTGCTAGACCAGGGTTAGCGGACTACGAGCAGTACTTC
cdr3_aa: CSARPGLADYEQYF

j_call: TRBJ2-3
d_call: TRBD2
v_call: TRBV5-1
clone_size: NA
cdr3_length: 15
cdr3_nt: TGCGCCAGCAGCTGGACCGGGACTAGGACAGATACGCAGTATTTT
cdr3_aa: CASSWTGTRTDTQYF

j_call: TRBJ2-3
d_call: NA
v_call: TRBV20-1
clone_size: many
cdr3_length: 14
cdr3_nt: TGCAGTGTCGGTCCCCCTACAGCCACAGATACGCAGTATTTT
cdr3_aa: CSVGPPTATDTQYF

j_call: TRBJ2-1
d_call: TRBD1
v_call: TRBV28
clone_size: NA
cdr3_length: 15
cdr3_nt: TGTGCCAGCAGCCCCGGGACAGGGATGCCCAATGAGCAGTTCTTC
cdr3_aa: CASSPGTGMPNEQFF

j_call: TRBJ2-5
d_call: NA
v_call: TRBV6-6
clone_size: NA
cdr3_length: 14
cdr3_nt: TGTGCCAGCAGTTACGGCGCGAAGTGGGAGACCCAGTACTTC
cdr3_aa: CASSYGAKWETQYF

j_call: TRBJ1-2
d_call: NA
v_call: TRBV6-6
clone_size: NA
cdr3_length: 12
cdr3_nt: TGTGCCAGCAGTCGCGGGTTCTATGGCTACACCTTC
cdr3_aa: CASSRGFYGYTF

j_call: TRBJ1-6
d_call: TRBD1
v_call: TRBV5-1
clone_size: NA
cdr3_length: 20
cdr3_nt: TGCGCCAGCAGCTTGGAGGCGGACAGGGGAATCAGCTCCTATAATTCACCCCTCCACTTT
cdr3_aa: CASSLEADRGISSYNSPLHF

j_call: TRBJ2-7
d_call: NA
v_call: TRBV20-1
clone_size: few
cdr3_length: 13
cdr3_nt: TGCAGTGCTAGTGGGGGCCCTCTTAGGGAGCAGTACTTC
cdr3_aa: CSASGGPLREQYF

j_call: TRBJ1-2
d_call: TRBD1
v_call: TRBV18
clone_size: few
cdr3_length: 14
cdr3_nt: TGTGCCAGTGCTAACGGACAGGAAAACTATGGCTACACCTTC
cdr3_aa: CASANGQENYGYTF

j_call: TRBJ2-3
d_call: TRBD2
v_call: TRBV10-3
clone_size: NA
cdr3_length: 15
cdr3_nt: TGTGCCATCAGTGAGCTCGGGGGGAGCACAGATGCGCAGTATTTT
cdr3_aa: CAISELGGSTDAQYF

j_call: TRBJ1-1
d_call: NA
v_call: TRBV29-1
clone_size: many
cdr3_length: 12
cdr3_nt: TGCAGCGTCCAGGGGTCTTCGACTGAAGCTTTCTTT
cdr3_aa: CSVQGSSTEAFF

j_call: TRBJ2-6
d_call: NA
v_call: TRBV5-6
clone_size: NA
cdr3_length: 8
cdr3_nt: TGTGCCAGCAGCTCAGGGACTTTC
cdr3_aa: CASSSGTF

j_call: TRBJ1-2
d_call: NA
v_call: TRBV7-2
clone_size: NA
cdr3_length: 14
cdr3_nt: TGTGCCAGCAGCTTAGCGTTGACAGCCTATGGCTACACCTTC
cdr3_aa: CASSLALTAYGYTF

j_call: TRBJ2-7
d_call: NA
v_call: TRBV11-2
clone_size: NA
cdr3_length: 13
cdr3_nt: TGTGCCAGCAGCTTAAACGGCTTCGTCGAGCAGTACTTC
cdr3_aa: CASSLNGFVEQYF

j_call: TRBJ1-2
d_call: NA
v_call: TRBV3-1
clone_size: NA
cdr3_length: 12
cdr3_nt: TGTGCCAGCAGCCAATTAGAATATGGCTACACCTTC
cdr3_aa: CASSQLEYGYTF

j_call: TRBJ2-7
d_call: TRBD1
v_call: TRBV5-1
clone_size: NA
cdr3_length: 16
cdr3_nt: TGCGCCAGCAGCATCTTAACTCCGGGACAGCCATACGAGCAGTACTTC
cdr3_aa: CASSILTPGQPYEQYF

j_call: TRBJ1-1
d_call: NA
v_call: TRBV7-7
clone_size: NA
cdr3_length: 15
cdr3_nt: TGTGCTAGCAGCTTAGAGACAGAACAGAACACTGAAGCTTTCTTT
cdr3_aa: CASSLETEQNTEAFF

j_call: TRBJ1-5
d_call: NA
v_call: TRBV30
clone_size: NA
cdr3_length: 14
cdr3_nt: TGTGCCTGGAGTACGGGGAGGGCGGATCAGCCCCAGCATTTT
cdr3_aa: CAWSTGRADQPQHF

j_call: TRBJ1-2
d_call: NA
v_call: TRBV20-1
clone_size: NA
cdr3_length: 10
cdr3_nt: TGCAGTGCTTCACACGGGGGCTACACCTTC
cdr3_aa: CSASHGGYTF

j_call: TRBJ2-1
d_call: NA
v_call: TRBV14
clone_size: NA
cdr3_length: 14
cdr3_nt: TGTGCCAGCAGCCGAAGAGTCTCCTACAATGAGCAGTTCTTC
cdr3_aa: CASSRRVSYNEQFF

j_call: TRBJ1-3
d_call: TRBD1
v_call: TRBV29-1
clone_size: NA
cdr3_length: 14
cdr3_nt: TGCAGCGTTGACCCGACAGGGGACGGAAACACCATATATTTT
cdr3_aa: CSVDPTGDGNTIYF

j_call: TRBJ1-2
d_call: NA
v_call: TRBV6-5
clone_size: many
cdr3_length: 15
cdr3_nt: TGTGCCAGCAGCAGGGGAGAAGGGTCTAACTATGGCTACACCTTC
cdr3_aa: CASSRGEGSNYGYTF

j_call: TRBJ2-5
d_call: NA
v_call: TRBV9
clone_size: many
cdr3_length: 13
cdr3_nt: TGTGCCAGCAGCGTATCCGTTACGGAGACCCAGTACTTC
cdr3_aa: CASSVSVTETQYF

j_call: TRBJ1-1
d_call: NA
v_call: TRBV5-1
clone_size: many
cdr3_length: 16
cdr3_nt: TGCGCCAGCAGCTTGGATGGGGGGGGGAGGAACACTGAAGCTTTCTTT
cdr3_aa: CASSLDGGGRNTEAFF

j_call: TRBJ2-4
d_call: TRBD1
v_call: TRBV11-1
clone_size: once
cdr3_length: 16
cdr3_nt: TGTGCCAGCAGCTTAGCAGGGACAGTAGGCGAGAGCATTCAGTACTTC
cdr3_aa: CASSLAGTVGESIQYF